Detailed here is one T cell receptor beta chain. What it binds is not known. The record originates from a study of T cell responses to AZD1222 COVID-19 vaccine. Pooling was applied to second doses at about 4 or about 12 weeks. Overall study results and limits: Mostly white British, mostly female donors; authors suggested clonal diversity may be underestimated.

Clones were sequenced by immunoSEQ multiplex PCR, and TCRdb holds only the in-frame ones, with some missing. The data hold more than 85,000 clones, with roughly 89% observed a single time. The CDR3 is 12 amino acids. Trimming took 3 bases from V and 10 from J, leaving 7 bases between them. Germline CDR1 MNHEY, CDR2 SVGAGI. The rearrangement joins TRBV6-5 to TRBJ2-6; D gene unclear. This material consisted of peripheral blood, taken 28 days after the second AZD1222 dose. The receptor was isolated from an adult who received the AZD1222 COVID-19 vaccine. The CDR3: CASSYLDNVLTF. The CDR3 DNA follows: TGTGCCAGCAGTTATTTAGATAACGTCCTGACTTTC.